This T cell receptor beta chain was captured in a study of cytomegalovirus exposure and HLA in healthy donors. Method: immunoSEQ multiplex PCR; TCRdb's copy keeps in-frame clones and lacks some. This table has about 50,000 clones, 92% appearing once. Germline CDR1 is SGHKS and CDR2 is YYEKEE (reference sequence). V lost 4 bases to trimming and J lost 7 bases; unmatched junction nucleotides: 8. The CDR3 totals 15 residues. The TCR was taken from a man younger than 30 in good health and CMV-seronegative. What was sequenced was PBMCs. The V gene is TRBV5-5, the J gene TRBJ1-4; 9 positions agree with TRBD1. CDR3 DNA: TGTGCCAGCAGCACGCCGGGACAGGGTAGTGAAAAACTGTTTTTT. Its protein is CASSTPGQGSEKLFF.